This is a list of T cell receptor beta chains from one sample in a study of shared clonotypes between healthy human individuals. The data were produced by immunoSEQ multiplex PCR, yet TCRdb's version contains in-frame clones alone and is incomplete. Of about 1 million clones in the sample, 70% to 80% were seen once. Sequencing was done on a sample of memory CD4+ T cells sorted from blood. Receptors were obtained from a man between 18 and 35 years old in good health. CDR3s include the opening cysteine and the closing phenylalanine or tryptophan. A D gene is named only where the DNA matches it firmly. The size entry is marked missing in some rows and otherwise reads once, few, many or a size class.

TRBD2,TRBJ2-5,NA,TRBV19,TGTGCCAGTAGTATCTTCGGACTAGGCGAAGAGACCCAGTACTTC,CASSIFGLGEETQYF
NA,TRBJ2-7,NA,TRBV10-2,TGCGCCAGCAGTAGGTCAGGGGCCCGCACCTACGAGCAGTACTTC,CASSRSGARTYEQYF
NA,TRBJ2-3,NA,TRBV2,TGTGCCAGCAGACAGGTCCGGGGATTGGATACGCAGTATTTT,CASRQVRGLDTQYF
NA,TRBJ2-7,NA,TRBV6-6,TGTGCCAGCAGCTACTCAGGGGAATTGGAGCAGTACTTC,CASSYSGELEQYF
NA,TRBJ1-1,NA,TRBV6-5,TGTGCCAGCAGTTCCCCAGGGGCAGGGAACTCTGAAGCTTTCTTT,CASSSPGAGNSEAFF
NA,TRBJ2-3,NA,TRBV5-1,TGCGCCAGCAGCTTGGGCGTGGTAGGGTTCACAGATACGCAGTATTTT,CASSLGVVGFTDTQYF
NA,TRBJ2-3,NA,TRBV18,TGTGCCAGCTCAGAGCAAAGCACAGATACGCAGTATTTT,CASSEQSTDTQYF
TRBD1,TRBJ2-7,NA,TRBV5-4,TGTGCCAGCAGCTTTACAGGGGGGTCCCCCTACGAGCAGTACTTC,CASSFTGGSPYEQYF
TRBD1,TRBJ1-1,NA,TRBV2,TGTGCCGGAAGGACAGGGGGAACTGAAGCTTTCTTT,CAGRTGGTEAFF
NA,TRBJ1-2,NA,TRBV5-6,TGTGCCAGCAGCTTGGACATCGCGTCCGGGTGGGGGTATGGCTACACCTTC,CASSLDIASGWGYGYTF
TRBD2,TRBJ2-7,NA,TRBV19,TGTGCCAGTAGAAGGACTAGCGGCTCCTACGAGCAGTACTTC,CASRRTSGSYEQYF
NA,TRBJ1-1,NA,TRBV18,TGTGCCAGCTCACCCTCAGGGGCCACTGAAGCTTTCTTT,CASSPSGATEAFF
NA,TRBJ2-5,NA,TRBV10-3,TGTGCCATCAGTGAGTCTTCGTACACCAAAGAGACCCAGTACTTC,CAISESSYTKETQYF
NA,TRBJ2-7,NA,TRBV28,TGTGCCAGCAGGGGGAGACTAGAGCAGTACTTC,CASRGRLEQYF
NA,TRBJ1-1,NA,TRBV5-4,TGTGCCAGCAGCCTGGGACGGAGGAACACTGAAGCTTTCTTT,CASSLGRRNTEAFF
NA,TRBJ1-1,NA,TRBV11-2,TGTGCCAGCAGCCGGTCGAGGGCGGAAGAAGCTTTCTTT,CASSRSRAEEAFF
NA,TRBJ2-2,NA,TRBV6-5,TGTGCCAGCAGCCGGCTTGGAGGGGAGCTGTTTTTT,CASSRLGGELFF
TRBD2,TRBJ2-3,NA,TRBV18,TGTGCCAGCTCACCACTACCCGGGACTAGCGGTACGCAGTATTTT,CASSPLPGTSGTQYF
NA,TRBJ2-5,NA,TRBV2,TGTGCCAGCAGTGAGGCGGCACACGGCAAAGGGACCCAGTACTTC,CASSEAAHGKGTQYF
NA,TRBJ2-5,NA,TRBV20-1,TGCAGTGAGCAGCTCCAAGAGACCCAGTACTTC,CSEQLQETQYF
TRBD1,TRBJ2-1,NA,TRBV5-4,TGTGCCAGCAGCCAAGGACAGGGGGCGGTAACCTACAATGAGCAGTTCTTC,CASSQGQGAVTYNEQFF
NA,TRBJ2-1,NA,TRBV7-9,TGTGCCAGCAGCTTAGGCCATCTGACTTGGTCCTACAATGAGCAGTTCTTC,CASSLGHLTWSYNEQFF
NA,TRBJ2-7,NA,TRBV4-3,TGCGCCAGCAGCCAGACCCTTAGGGCGGGAAGCTCCTACGAGCAGTACTTC,CASSQTLRAGSSYEQYF
NA,TRBJ1-1,NA,TRBV13,TGTGCCAGCAGCTTTAGGACAGAGAACACTGAAGCTTTCTTT,CASSFRTENTEAFF
TRBD1,TRBJ1-1,few,TRBV7-9,TGTGCCAGCAGCAGACAGGGGCCTCACACAGAAGCTTTCTTT,CASSRQGPHTEAFF
NA,TRBJ2-7,many,TRBV27,TGTGCCAGCGGAGCAGGATCAAATTACGAGCAGTACTTC,CASGAGSNYEQYF
NA,TRBJ1-3,NA,TRBV2,TGTGCCAGCATTTCGTCCGGAAACACCATATATTTT,CASISSGNTIYF
TRBD1,TRBJ2-2,NA,TRBV18,TGTGCCAGCTCACCACTAGAGACAGGGTACACCGGGGAGCTGTTTTTT,CASSPLETGYTGELFF
TRBD2,TRBJ2-5,NA,TRBV30,TGTGCCTGGAGTAGGCTAGCGGGAGTTGAAGAGACCCAGTACTTC,CAWSRLAGVEETQYF
NA,TRBJ2-1,NA,TRBV5-5,TGTGCCAGCAGTTCCAGGGTACTCGGTTACTACAATGAGCAGTTCTTC,CASSSRVLGYYNEQFF
NA,TRBJ2-4,NA,TRBV20-1,TGCAGTGCTAGAGGTGACAGTGTTCAGTACTTC,CSARGDSVQYF
NA,TRBJ2-6,NA,TRBV4-1,TGCGCCAGCAGCCAAGGGTATTCGGGGACCGGGGCCAACGTCCTGACTTTC,CASSQGYSGTGANVLTF
NA,TRBJ1-2,NA,TRBV7-9,TGTGCCAGCAGCTCACCGGCTCAGGGGAATGGCTACACCTTC,CASSSPAQGNGYTF
NA,TRBJ1-1,NA,TRBV29-1,TGCAGCGCCGAGGGCCAGGGAGGTGGCACTGAAGCTTTCTTT,CSAEGQGGGTEAFF
NA,TRBJ1-1,NA,TRBV6-1,TGTGCCAGCAGTGAAAGGGTGTACACTGAAGCTTTCTTT,CASSERVYTEAFF
NA,TRBJ2-2,once,TRBV4-1,TGCGCCAGCAGCCTTCCCCAGGGCATCCCTTCTAGCACCGGGGAGCTGTTTTTT,CASSLPQGIPSSTGELFF
NA,TRBJ2-5,NA,TRBV6-6,TGTGCCAGCAGTTCCCCTTGGGGGGCCCAAGAGACCCAGTACTTC,CASSSPWGAQETQYF
NA,TRBJ2-1,NA,TRBV11-1,TGTGCCAGCAGCTTAGGGACAGTCTCCTACAATGAGCAGTTCTTC,CASSLGTVSYNEQFF
TRBD2,TRBJ2-1,many,TRBV18,TGTGCCAGCTCACCATTCGTAGCGGGAAATGAGCAGTTCTTC,CASSPFVAGNEQFF
NA,TRBJ2-4,few,TRBV19,TGTGCCAGTAGTATACAGCTGACAGGAAACATTCAGTACTTC,CASSIQLTGNIQYF
NA,TRBJ1-1,NA,TRBV7-9,TGTGCCAGCAGCTCCAACAGACGGAAAGGCACTGAAGCTTTCTTT,CASSSNRRKGTEAFF